This T cell receptor (beta chain) was captured by sequencing in a study of T cell repertoires in cytomegalovirus infection. TCRdb re-analysed the reads in MiXCR, keeping a single row per CDR3 protein. The data contain around 450,000 distinct CDR3 sequences, roughly 10% of them seen just once; the ten biggest clones take up 10% to 13%. There are 13 residues in the CDR3. J gave up 2 bases and V 6 bases, and 3 bases lay outside the gene matches. Germline CDR1 is SNHLY and CDR2 is FYNNEI. The sequenced material came from PBMCs. This sequence was found in a human donor in good health (CMV status not recorded). Some clones in this sample may be carry-over from other donors' samples. V and J are TRBV2 and TRBJ2-5; the match to TRBD1 covers 7 bases. The CDR3 nucleotides read TGTGCCAGCAGGAGGGGACAGCAAGAGACCCAGTACTTC. It translates to CASRRGQQETQYF.